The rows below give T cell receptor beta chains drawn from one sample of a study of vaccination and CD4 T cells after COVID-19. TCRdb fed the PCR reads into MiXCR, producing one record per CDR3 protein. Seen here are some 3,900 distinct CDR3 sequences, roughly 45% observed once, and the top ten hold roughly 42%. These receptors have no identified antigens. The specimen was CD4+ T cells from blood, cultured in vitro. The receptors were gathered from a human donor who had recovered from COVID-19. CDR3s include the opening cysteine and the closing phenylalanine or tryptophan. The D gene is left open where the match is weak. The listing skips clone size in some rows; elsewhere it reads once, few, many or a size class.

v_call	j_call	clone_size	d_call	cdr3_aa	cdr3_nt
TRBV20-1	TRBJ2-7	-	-	CSARDFPISYEQYF	TGCAGTGCTAGAGATTTTCCCATCTCCTACGAGCAGTACTTC
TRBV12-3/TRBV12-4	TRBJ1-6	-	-	CASSFTGPRSPLHF	TGTGCCAGCAGTTTTACAGGTCCAAGGTCACCCCTCCACTTT
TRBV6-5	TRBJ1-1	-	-	CASSYSGGAAEAFF	TGTGCCAGCAGTTACTCTGGGGGGGCCGCTGAAGCTTTCTTT
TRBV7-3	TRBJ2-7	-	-	CASSLSNGYEQYF	TGTGCCAGCAGCTTAAGTAACGGGTACGAGCAGTACTTC
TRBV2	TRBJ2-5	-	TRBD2	CASRLGWTRGGETQYF	TGTGCCAGCAGGCTAGGCTGGACTAGGGGCGGGGAGACCCAGTACTTC
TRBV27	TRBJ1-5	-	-	CASSRLSNQPQHF	TGTGCCAGCAGTCGTCTGAGCAATCAGCCCCAGCATTTT
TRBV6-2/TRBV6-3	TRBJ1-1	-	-	CASTEDEYTEAFF	TGTGCCAGCACCGAGGACGAATACACTGAAGCTTTCTTT
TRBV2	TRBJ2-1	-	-	CAAAGSPNNEQFF	TGTGCGGCTGCAGGGTCCCCTAACAATGAGCAGTTCTTC
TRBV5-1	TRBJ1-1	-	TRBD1	CASSLSPLGQGATEAFF	TGCGCCAGCAGCTTAAGCCCACTAGGACAGGGTGCTACTGAAGCTTTCTTT
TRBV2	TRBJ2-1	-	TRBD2	CASSKDERGTRHNEQFF	TGTGCCAGCAGTAAAGACGAAAGAGGGACTAGACACAATGAGCAGTTCTTC
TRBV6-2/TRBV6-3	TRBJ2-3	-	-	CASSYILPQGTDTQYF	TGTGCCAGCAGTTACATACTACCTCAGGGCACAGATACGCAGTATTTT
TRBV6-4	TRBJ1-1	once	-	CASSYREGTEAFF	TGTGCCAGCAGCTACAGGGAAGGCACTGAAGCTTTCTTT
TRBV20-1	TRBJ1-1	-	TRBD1	CSASPSGTATEAFF	TGCAGTGCTAGCCCCTCCGGGACAGCTACTGAAGCTTTCTTT
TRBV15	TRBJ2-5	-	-	CATSRDLWGQETQYF	TGTGCCACCAGCAGAGATTTGTGGGGCCAAGAGACCCAGTACTTC
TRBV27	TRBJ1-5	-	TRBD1	CASSVDRGLGQPQHF	TGTGCCAGCAGTGTGGACAGGGGGCTAGGACAGCCCCAGCATTTT
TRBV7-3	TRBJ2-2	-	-	CASSPAGTASTGELFF	TGTGCCAGCAGCCCTGCGGGGACAGCCTCCACCGGGGAGCTGTTTTTT
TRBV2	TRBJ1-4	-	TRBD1	CASSGSRGYEKLFF	TGTGCCAGCAGTGGGAGCAGGGGGTATGAAAAACTGTTTTTT
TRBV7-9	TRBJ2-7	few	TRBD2	CASSSPGVAGDHEQYF	TGTGCCAGCAGCTCCCCCGGGGTAGCGGGAGACCACGAGCAGTACTTC
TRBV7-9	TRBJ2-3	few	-	CASSDIGRNTDTQYF	TGTGCCAGCAGCGATATCGGGAGAAACACAGATACGCAGTATTTT
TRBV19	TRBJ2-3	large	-	CASSIDGPGPSDTQYF	TGTGCCAGTAGTATAGATGGACCAGGCCCATCGGATACGCAGTATTTT
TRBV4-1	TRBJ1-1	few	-	CASSHNLMNTEAFF	TGCGCCAGCAGCCACAACCTCATGAACACTGAAGCTTTCTTT
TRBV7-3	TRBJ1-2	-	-	CASSPNPTPDYGYTF	TGTGCCAGCAGCCCCAACCCGACGCCAGACTATGGCTACACCTTC
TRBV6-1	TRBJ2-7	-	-	CASSARTIYSYEQYF	TGTGCCAGCAGTGCCCGGACAATTTACTCCTACGAGCAGTACTTC
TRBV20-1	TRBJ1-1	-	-	CSAIAGNTEAFF	TGCAGTGCTATAGCTGGAAACACTGAAGCTTTCTTT
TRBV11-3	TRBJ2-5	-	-	CASSLRRETQYF	TGTGCCAGCAGCTTACGTCGAGAGACCCAGTACTTC
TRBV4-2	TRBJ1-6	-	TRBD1	CASSQDAGGINSPLHF	TGTGCCAGCAGCCAAGACGCAGGGGGGATTAATTCACCCCTCCACTTT
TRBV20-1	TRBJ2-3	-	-	CSASGFGDTQYF	TGCAGTGCCTCTGGGTTTGGGGATACGCAGTATTTT
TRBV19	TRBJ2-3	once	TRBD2	CASSYPSGSSDTQYF	TGTGCCAGTAGTTACCCTAGCGGGAGCTCAGATACGCAGTATTTT
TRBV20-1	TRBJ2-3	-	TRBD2	CSASGGTTSTDTQYF	TGCAGTGCTAGCGGGGGGACGACTAGCACAGATACGCAGTATTTT
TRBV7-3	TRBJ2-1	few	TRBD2	CASSLRAPLAGENNEQFF	TGTGCCAGCAGCTTAAGGGCCCCACTAGCGGGGGAGAACAATGAGCAGTTCTTC
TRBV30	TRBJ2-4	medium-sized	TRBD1	CAWSTGQGLAKNIQYF	TGTGCCTGGAGTACCGGACAGGGGCTAGCCAAAAACATTCAGTACTTC
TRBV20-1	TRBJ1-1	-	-	CSARVQANTEAFF	TGCAGTGCTAGAGTTCAGGCGAACACTGAAGCTTTCTTT
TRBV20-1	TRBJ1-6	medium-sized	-	CSASMDTDNSPLHF	TGCAGTGCTAGTATGGACACTGATAATTCACCCCTCCACTTT
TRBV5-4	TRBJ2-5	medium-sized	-	CASSGGQRVQETQYF	TGTGCCAGCAGCGGGGGGCAGAGAGTCCAAGAGACCCAGTACTTC
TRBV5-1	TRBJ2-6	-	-	CASSLAPDGGANVLTF	TGCGCCAGCAGCTTGGCCCCAGACGGTGGGGCCAACGTCCTGACTTTC
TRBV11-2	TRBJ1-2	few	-	CASSFRVQGSFGYTF	TGTGCCAGCAGCTTTCGGGTACAGGGCTCGTTCGGCTACACCTTC
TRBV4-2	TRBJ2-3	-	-	CASSQDSPDTQYF	TGTGCCAGCAGCCAAGATTCCCCAGATACGCAGTATTTT
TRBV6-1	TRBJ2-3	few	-	CASRQTVTSTDTQYF	TGTGCCAGCAGGCAGACGGTAACTAGCACAGATACGCAGTATTTT
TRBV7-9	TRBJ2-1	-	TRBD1	CASSSPGQGWNEQFF	TGTGCCAGCAGCTCGCCGGGACAGGGATGGAATGAGCAGTTCTTC
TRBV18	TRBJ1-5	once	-	CASSPPAGNNQPQHF	TGTGCCAGCTCACCACCGGCAGGGAACAATCAGCCCCAGCATTTT
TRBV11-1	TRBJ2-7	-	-	CASSLGWGYEQYF	TGTGCCAGCAGCTTAGGGTGGGGCTACGAGCAGTACTTC
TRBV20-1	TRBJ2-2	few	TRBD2	CSARDPRGGGTGELFF	TGCAGTGCTAGAGACCCCCGCGGGGGAGGCACCGGGGAGCTGTTTTTT
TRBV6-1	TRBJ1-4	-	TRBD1	CASSRTGLSNEKLFF	TGTGCCAGCAGTCGGACAGGGCTGTCTAATGAAAAACTGTTTTTT
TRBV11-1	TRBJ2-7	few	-	CASSSRTVSYEQYF	TGTGCCAGCAGCTCCCGGACCGTTTCCTACGAGCAGTACTTC
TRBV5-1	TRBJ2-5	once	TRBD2	CASSPRAGGPQETQYF	TGCGCCAGCAGCCCGCGGGCGGGGGGTCCTCAAGAGACCCAGTACTTC
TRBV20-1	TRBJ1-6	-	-	CSARGDRDSPLHF	TGCAGTGCTAGAGGGGACCGAGATTCACCCCTCCACTTT
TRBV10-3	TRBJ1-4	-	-	CAISESTTKLFF	TGTGCCATCAGTGAGTCAACTACTAAACTGTTTTTT
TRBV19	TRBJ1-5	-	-	CASSRAEYSNQPQHF	TGTGCCAGTAGTAGGGCAGAATATAGCAATCAGCCCCAGCATTTT
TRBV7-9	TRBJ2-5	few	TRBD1	CASSSQGRQETQYF	TGTGCCAGCAGCTCACAGGGGCGCCAAGAGACCCAGTACTTC
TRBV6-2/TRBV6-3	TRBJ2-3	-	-	CASSYDLPQGAATDTQYF	TGTGCCAGCAGTTACGACTTGCCGCAAGGGGCGGCCACAGATACGCAGTATTTT
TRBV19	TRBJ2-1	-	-	CASSARNGGQFF	TGTGCCAGTAGTGCTAGGAACGGCGGGCAGTTCTTC
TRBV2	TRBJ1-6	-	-	CASSASDSYNSPLHF	TGTGCCAGCAGTGCCTCAGATTCCTATAATTCACCCCTCCACTTT
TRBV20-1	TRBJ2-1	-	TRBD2	CSASLIMSGEIYNEQFF	TGCAGTGCTAGCCTTATCATGAGCGGGGAGATCTACAATGAGCAGTTCTTC
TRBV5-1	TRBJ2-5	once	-	CASNRAAQETQYF	TGCGCCAGCAATAGGGCAGCTCAAGAGACCCAGTACTTC
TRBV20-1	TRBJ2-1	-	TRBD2	CSAQQFGGLAGKYNEQFF	TGCAGTGCTCAACAATTCGGGGGACTAGCGGGGAAATACAATGAGCAGTTCTTC